The table lists the clone carrying this T cell receptor beta chain with a count of one. In the original processing: Quantification of nucleated cells was approximated via reference gene primer amplification. Using immunoSEQ multiplex PCR, the repertoire was profiled, and TCRdb retains in-frame clones only, with some absent. That table furnishes V, J and clone size, whereas the DNA furnished D and trimming. The table shows 210,000 or so clones, with about 90% occurring only once. The entry originates in a study of blood T cell repertoires in COVID-19. The overall study: From the United States, Italy and Spain came samples of acute and convalescent COVID-19.

This TCR was sampled from a middle-aged man with active or convalescent COVID-19. Sequencing was performed on peripheral blood.

The CDR3 region is CASSLRFWGQENTEAFF. Written as DNA, the CDR3 is TGCGCCAGCAGCCTGCGATTTTGGGGACAGGAGAACACTGAAGCTTTCTTT. This chain links TRBV5-1 with TRBJ1-1, with 8 positions matching TRBD1. The CDR3 is made up of 17 amino acids. Trimming at V came to 4 bases and at J to 1 base, leaving 12 bases not matched to a gene. The V gene's germline CDR1 is SGHRS and CDR2 YFSETQ.